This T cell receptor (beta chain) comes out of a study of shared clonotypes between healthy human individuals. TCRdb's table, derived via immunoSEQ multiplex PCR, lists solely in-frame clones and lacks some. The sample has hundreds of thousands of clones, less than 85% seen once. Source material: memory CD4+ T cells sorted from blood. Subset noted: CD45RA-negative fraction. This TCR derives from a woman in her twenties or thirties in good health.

The CDR3 protein is CASSFNGVPLSTDTQYF. The CDR3 DNA reads TGTGCCAGCAGTTTCAACGGCGTCCCTCTTTCCACAGATACGCAGTATTTT. The chain uses TRBV27 and TRBJ2-3, with unresolved D. The CDR3 covers 17 residues. V was trimmed by 3 bases and J by 2 bases, leaving 18 bases between them. CDR1 is MNHEY, CDR2 SMNVEV, per germline (reference sequence).